The 14 T cell receptor beta chains presented below share a single source sample, sequenced in a study of blood T cell repertoires in COVID-19. TCRdb's table, derived via immunoSEQ multiplex PCR, lists solely in-frame clones and lacks some. Of approximately 60,000 clones detected, 70% to 80% appear once; the ten largest clones hold approximately 20%. The sample comprised peripheral blood. These TCRs come from a man in his fifties or sixties with active or convalescent COVID-19.

V usage is TRBV6-5 and J usage is TRBJ1-6; possibly TRBD1 for D (6 bases). CDR3 length equals 14 residues. V lost 10 bases and J 10 bases, leaving 20 bases between the germline ends. The V gene's germline CDR1 is MNHEY and CDR2 SVGAGI. The CDR3 protein is CATQGGGTGSPLHF. DNA of the CDR3: TGTGCCACTCAAGGCGGGGGAACAGGGTCACCCCTCCACTTT.

This clone appeared a few times. The chain combines TRBV7-9 with TRBJ2-1; D is undetermined. This CDR3 is built from 16 residues. V was trimmed by 1 base and J by 0 bases, leaving 10 bases between them. Germline V gives CDR1 SEHNR, CDR2 FQNEAQ (reference sequence). Here the CDR3 reads CASSLDFFSSYNEQFF. The CDR3 DNA reads TGTGCCAGCAGCTTAGATTTCTTCAGCTCCTACAATGAGCAGTTCTTC.

The chain couples TRBV27 to TRBJ1-6; a weak D match, TRBD1 (5 bases). Trimming left V 2 bases short and J 3 bases short, with 5 bases between. Per the germline V gene, CDR1 is MNHEY and CDR2 is SMNVEV (reference sequence). The CDR3 is made up of 14 amino acids. The CDR3 protein is CASSLQGYNSPLHF. CDR3 coding DNA: TGTGCCAGCAGTTTACAGGGCTATAATTCACCCCTCCACTTT.

The chain has TRBV14 and TRBJ1-1; 7 bases align to TRBD1. The CDR3 runs to 16 residues. The germline V gene has CDR1 SGHDN and CDR2 FVKESK. The trim removed 0 bases at V and 5 bases at J, leaving 9 bases unmatched. The CDR3 bases are TGTGCCAGCAGCCAAGATCAGGGGCAGGGGGGAACTGAAGCTTTCTTT. It translates to CASSQDQGQGGTEAFF. The full variable domain, rest sourced from reference TRBV14 and TRBJ1-1, is EAGVTQFPSHSVIEKGQTVTLRCDPISGHDNLYWYRRVMGKEIKFLLHFVKESKQDESGMPNNRFLAERTGGTYSTLKVQPAELEDSGVYFCASSQDQGQGGTEAFFGQGTRLTVV.

This clone has a handful of counts. The chain links TRBV9 to TRBJ1-5; D unresolved. The CDR3 covers 15 residues. CDR1 SGDLS and CDR2 YYNGEE come from the germline V gene. Trimming removed 4 bases from V and 0 bases from J, with 11 bases in between. CDR3 sequence (DNA): TGTGCCAGCAGCCCGGACTACTATAGCAATCAGCCCCAGCATTTT. This sequence encodes CASSPDYYSNQPQHF.

The chain employs TRBV29-1 and TRBJ1-1; 8 bases line up with TRBD1. The CDR3 extends over 14 amino acids. V shed 7 bases, J shed 1 base, and the junction held 8 bases outside the gene matches. Germline V gene lookup returns CDR1 SQVTM and CDR2 ANQGSEA. CDR3 loop: CSAYSGQGNTEAFF. The CDR3 coding sequence is TGCAGCGCCTATTCTGGACAGGGGAACACTGAAGCTTTCTTT.

This rearrangement joins TRBV6-1 to TRBJ2-1, with D perhaps TRBD1 (6 bases). Trimming took off 0 bases at V and 11 bases at J, with 11 bases between the two ends. The CDR3 is 13 residues long. Germline CDR1 and CDR2: MNHNS and SASEGT. The CDR3, as DNA: TGTGCCAGCAGTGAAGCTTCCAGGGGCAAGCAGTTCTTC. Translated, it gives CASSEASRGKQFF.

The chain uses TRBV11-2 and TRBJ1-2; D is unresolved. This CDR3 spans 15 amino acids. Germline V gives CDR1 SGHAT, CDR2 FQNNGV. Trimming removed 2 bases from V and 2 bases from J, with 12 bases in between. In DNA, the CDR3 is TGTGCCAGCAGCTTAAGAAGCGGCAGCAACTATGGCTACACCTTC. Translating it yields CASSLRSGSNYGYTF.

The genes are TRBV19 and TRBJ2-4, with a tentative D call TRBD1 (6 bases). CDR1 and CDR2 (germline): LNHDA, SQIVND (reference sequence). CDR3 length: 15 amino acids. V was trimmed by 2 bases and J by 2 bases, leaving 10 bases between them. As DNA, the CDR3 is TGTGCCAGTAGTATACTACAGGGCACCAAAAACATTCAGTACTTC. It is translated as CASSILQGTKNIQYF. Filled out from reference TRBV19 and TRBJ2-4, the complete variable domain reads DGGITQSPKYLFRKEGQNVTLSCEQNLNHDAMYWYRQDPGQGLRLIYYSQIVNDFQKGDIAEGYSVSREKKESFPLTVTSAQKNPTAFYLCASSILQGTKNIQYFGAGTRLSVL.

The J gene is TRBJ1-1, the V gene TRBV4-2; D is unresolved. V gave up 0 bases and J gave up 1 base, with 6 bases separating them. The CDR3 totals 14 residues. Germline V lookup: CDR1 LGHNA, CDR2 YNFKEQ. CDR3 loop: CASSQDTGNTEAFF. The CDR3 bases are TGTGCCAGCAGCCAAGACACGGGGAACACTGAAGCTTTCTTT.

This clone showed up just once. This chain connects TRBV30 to TRBJ1-5, with 11 bases aligning to TRBD1. The junction had 2 bases not matched to a gene; V was cut back by 5 bases and J by 5 bases. CDR3 length: 13 residues. Germline CDR1 GTSNPN, CDR2 SVGIG (reference sequence). CDR3: CAWGQGADQPQHF. For the CDR3, the DNA is TGTGCCTGGGGACAGGGGGCCGATCAGCCCCAGCATTTT.

The chain couples TRBV21-1 to TRBJ1-2; TRBD1 is the table's D call, not checked against the DNA. TRBV21-1 constitutes a pseudogene. The CDR3 contains 13 residues. The CDR3 DNA reads as TGTGCCAGCAGCAAGGGGGCTGACTATGGCTACACCTTC. It codes for CASSKGADYGYTF.

This clone showed up just once. The chain combines TRBV18 with TRBJ2-7, with 11 bases identical to TRBD1. V shed 6 bases and J 3 bases; nucleotides not matched to a gene: 7. This CDR3 region has 15 residues. The germline V gene encodes CDR1 KGHSH and CDR2 LQKENI. The CDR3 sequence: CASSSGQGANYEQYF. The CDR3 nucleotides read TGTGCCAGCTCTTCTGGACAGGGGGCGAACTACGAGCAGTACTTC. The entire variable domain, with the rest obtained from reference TRBV18 and TRBJ2-7, is as follows: NAGVMQNPRHLVRRRGQEARLRCSPMKGHSHVYWYRQLPEEGLKFMVYLQKENIIDESGMPKERFSAEFPKEGPSILRIQQVVRGDSAAYFCASSSGQGANYEQYFGPGTRLTVT.

This chain links TRBV6-1 with TRBJ2-3, with 8 bases fitting TRBD2. This CDR3 is built from 18 residues. Losses at the gene ends were 0 bases for V and 4 bases for J; bases not matched to a gene: 12. Germline V lookup: CDR1 MNHNS, CDR2 SASEGT. CDR3: CASSEALRSGSYADTQYF. CDR3 nucleotides: TGTGCCAGCAGTGAAGCGCTAAGGAGCGGGAGTTACGCAGATACGCAGTATTTT.